The 6 T cell receptor beta chains presented below share a single source sample, sequenced in a study of cytomegalovirus exposure and HLA in healthy donors. In the PCR, 60 Vbeta and 13 Jbeta primers were used. Libraries were prepared by immunoSEQ multiplex PCR; TCRdb keeps only in-frame clonotypes and omits some of them. The data contain 120,000 or so clones, 70% to 90% of them singletons. Input material: PBMCs. The receptors were sampled from a man between 18 and 35 years old in good health and CMV-seropositive.

The chain uses TRBV9 and TRBJ2-7; possibly TRBD1 for D (5 bases). The ends were cut back, 0 bases at V and 6 bases at J, with 13 bases in the middle. The CDR3 has 14 amino acids. Germline lookup yields CDR1 SGDLS and CDR2 YYNGEE. CDR3: CASSVGPERGEQYF. The CDR3 nucleotides are TGTGCCAGCAGCGTAGGTCCCGAAAGGGGCGAGCAGTACTTC.

This chain connects TRBV29-1 to TRBJ2-3, with D possibly TRBD2 on 7 matching bases. The V gene lost 3 bases and the J gene lost 4 bases, with 14 bases spanning the gap. The V gene's germline CDR1 is SQVTM and CDR2 ANQGSEA. CDR3 size: 14 residues. CDR3 in amino acids: CSVEGGGEADTQYF. As DNA, the CDR3 is TGCAGCGTTGAGGGGGGGGGCGAAGCAGATACGCAGTATTTT.

This chain joins TRBV5-1 and TRBJ2-7, with a tentative D call TRBD1 (6 bases). The CDR3 sequence is 14 residues long. Trimming removed 2 bases at V and 3 bases at J, with 12 bases between. CDR1 and CDR2 (germline): SGHRS, YFSETQ. CDR3 in DNA: TGCGCCAGCAGCTTACAGGGAAAGGACTACGAGCAGTACTTC. Its translation: CASSLQGKDYEQYF.

The CDR3 is CASHRDIYSNQPQHF. The CDR3 DNA is TGTGCCAGCCACCGGGACATTTATAGCAATCAGCCCCAGCATTTT. This chain uses TRBV28 with TRBJ1-5; a weak D match, TRBD1 (6 bases). V dropped 8 bases and J dropped 0 bases, with 14 bases sitting between them. The CDR3 is made up of 15 amino acids. Per germline, CDR1 MDHEN and CDR2 SYDVKM.

The chain recombines TRBV27 with TRBJ2-5; 14 nucleotides line up with TRBD2. Germline CDR1 is MNHEY and CDR2 is SMNVEV (reference sequence). After removal of 4 bases from V and 9 bases from J, the junction contained 13 bases not matched to a gene. CDR3 length: 17 residues. The CDR3 coding sequence is TGTGCCAGCAGTTCCATTCCCCTGACTAGCGGGGGGGTGGCCCAGTACTTC. Translation: CASSSIPLTSGGVAQYF.

The chain combines TRBV19 with TRBJ1-1; unclear D gene. There are 11 residues in the CDR3. V was trimmed by 7 bases and J by 9 bases, leaving 12 bases between them. Germline V CDR1 and CDR2: LNHDA, SQIVND (reference sequence). The CDR3 protein is CASKTSGKAFF. The DNA of the CDR3 is TGTGCCAGTAAAACTTCGGGGAAAGCTTTCTTT.